These T cell receptor beta chains were read from a single sample in a study of blood T cells in healthy people across ages. Using its own MiXCR run on the 5' RACE reads, TCRdb lists one record per CDR3 protein. Of around 650,000 distinct CDR3 sequences in the sample, roughly two fifths are singletons; the top ten hold roughly 30%. Sample: blood. Receptors were obtained from an older man in good health. Both conserved end residues are part of each CDR3. A D gene is named only where the DNA matches it firmly. A row's size may be missing; if present it is once, few, many or a size class.

V gene	J gene	D gene	clone size	CDR3 DNA	CDR3 protein
TRBV6-2/TRBV6-3	TRBJ2-7	-	few	TGTGCCAGCAGTTACATCTACGAGCAGTACTTC	CASSYIYEQYF
TRBV20-1	TRBJ2-1	TRBD2	-	TGCAGTGTCCTCATCGAGCCGGGGGGGGGCAATGAGCAGTTCTTC	CSVLIEPGGGNEQFF
TRBV6-1	TRBJ2-5	TRBD2	-	TGTGCCAGCAGAGGACTAGCGGGAGGGTCCCGGAGGGATGAGCAGTACTTC	CASRGLAGGSRRDEQYF
TRBV20-1	TRBJ2-7	TRBD2	few	TGCAGTGCTGGGACTAGCTACGAGCAGTACTTC	CSAGTSYEQYF
TRBV6-5	TRBJ2-7	-	-	TGTGCCAGCAGTTACTCAACAGGCCGCCCCTACGAGCAGTACTTC	CASSYSTGRPYEQYF
TRBV6-6	TRBJ1-1	-	many	TGTGCCAGCAACCCAACGGGGGATAGCACTGAAGCTTTCTTT	CASNPTGDSTEAFF
TRBV3-1	TRBJ2-3	TRBD1	few	TGTGCCAGCAGCCAAGGCCCGGGACAGGGACCAGATACGCAGTATTTT	CASSQGPGQGPDTQYF
TRBV13	TRBJ2-2	TRBD1	-	TGTGCCAGCAGCTCGGGACAGGGCCACGGGGAGCTGTTTTTT	CASSSGQGHGELFF
TRBV29-1	TRBJ2-7	-	many	TGCAGCGCACGGACAGTCCTCGAGCAGTACTTC	CSARTVLEQYF
TRBV7-2	TRBJ1-5	-	-	TGTGCCAGCAGCCCCGGACATCAACTCAATCAGCCCCAGCATTTT	CASSPGHQLNQPQHF
TRBV20-1	TRBJ2-6	-	-	TGCGGTGCTAGAGTGGGGAATACTCTGGGAGGGGCCAACGTCCTGACTTTC	CGARVGNTLGGANVLTF
TRBV20-1	TRBJ1-4	-	many	TGCAGCCCCCGGGGGTCAGGAACAACTAATGAAAAACTGTTTTTT	CSPRGSGTTNEKLFF
TRBV6-5	TRBJ2-7	-	-	TGTGCCAGCAGTTATGACCGCCCGGGGAAGGAGTACTTC	CASSYDRPGKEYF
TRBV6-5	TRBJ2-3	-	-	TGTGCCAGCAGCCCGATGAGCACAGATACGCAGTATTTT	CASSPMSTDTQYF
TRBV5-1	TRBJ2-1	TRBD2	-	TGCGCCAGCAGCTTGGGACTAGCGGAAAACAATGAGCAGTTCTTC	CASSLGLAENNEQFF
TRBV7-2	TRBJ2-2	TRBD1	once	TGTGCCAGCAGCAAACAGGGGCGGACCGGGGAGCTGTTTTTT	CASSKQGRTGELFF
TRBV4-1	TRBJ2-7	-	-	TGCGCCAGCAGCCAAGAGTTTAATACTGCGGGGTACGAGCAGTACTTC	CASSQEFNTAGYEQYF
TRBV9	TRBJ2-7	TRBD1	many	TGTGCCAGCAGCGCCCAGGGGGCCTACGAGCAGTACTTC	CASSAQGAYEQYF
TRBV20-1	TRBJ2-7	TRBD2	-	TGCAGTGTTACCGGACTAGCGGAGAGCTCCTACGAGCAGTACTTC	CSVTGLAESSYEQYF
TRBV7-9	TRBJ2-2	-	-	TGTGCCAGCAGCCTCGCCGCGGGCCACACCGGGGAGCTGTTTTTT	CASSLAAGHTGELFF
TRBV5-1	TRBJ2-5	-	many	TGCGCCAGCAGCTTGGGCGGACCGACGACCCAGTACTTC	CASSLGGPTTQYF
TRBV5-1	TRBJ1-6	TRBD1	-	TGCGCCAGCAGCTCCGGACAGGGATACTATAATTCACCCCTCCACTTT	CASSSGQGYYNSPLHF
TRBV6-2/TRBV6-3	TRBJ1-2	TRBD1	-	TGTGCCAGCAGAGCCCACGACAGGGCCTATGGCTACACCTTC	CASRAHDRAYGYTF